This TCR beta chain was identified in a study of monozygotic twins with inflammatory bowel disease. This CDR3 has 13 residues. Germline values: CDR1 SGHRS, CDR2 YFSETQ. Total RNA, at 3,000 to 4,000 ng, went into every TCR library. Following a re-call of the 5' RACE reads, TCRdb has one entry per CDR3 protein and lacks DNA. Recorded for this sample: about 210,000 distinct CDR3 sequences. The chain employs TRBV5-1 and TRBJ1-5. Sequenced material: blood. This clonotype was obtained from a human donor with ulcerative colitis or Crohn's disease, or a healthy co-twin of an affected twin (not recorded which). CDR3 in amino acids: CASSFGGDQPQHF.